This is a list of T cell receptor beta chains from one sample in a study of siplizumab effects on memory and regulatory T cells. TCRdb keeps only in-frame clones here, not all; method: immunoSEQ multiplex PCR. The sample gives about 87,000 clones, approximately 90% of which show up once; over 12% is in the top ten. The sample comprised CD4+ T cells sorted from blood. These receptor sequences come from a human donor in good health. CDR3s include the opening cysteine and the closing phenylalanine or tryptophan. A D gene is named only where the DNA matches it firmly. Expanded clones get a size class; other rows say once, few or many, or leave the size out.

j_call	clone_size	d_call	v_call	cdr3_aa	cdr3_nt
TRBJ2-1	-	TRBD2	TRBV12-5	CASGLVLAGPKYNEQFF	TGTGCTAGTGGTTTGGTACTAGCGGGCCCCAAATACAATGAGCAGTTCTTC
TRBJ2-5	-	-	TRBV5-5	CASSFRVETQYF	TGTGCCAGCAGCTTCAGGGTTGAGACCCAGTACTTC
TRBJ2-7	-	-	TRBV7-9	CASSAGQPYEQYF	TGTGCCAGCAGCGCGGGACAGCCCTACGAGCAGTACTTC
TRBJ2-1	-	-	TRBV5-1	CASCMAPTGGGFYNEQFF	TGCGCCAGCTGTATGGCCCCCACAGGAGGGGGGTTCTACAATGAGCAGTTCTTC
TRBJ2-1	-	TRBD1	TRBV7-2	CASSLGQGASEQFF	TGTGCCAGCAGCTTAGGACAGGGGGCAAGCGAGCAGTTCTTC
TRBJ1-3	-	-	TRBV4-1	CASSRAGLVLPGNTIYF	TGCGCCAGCAGCAGGGCAGGGCTCGTCTTACCTGGAAACACCATATATTTT
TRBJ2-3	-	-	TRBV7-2	CASSSGTSTDTQYF	TGTGCCAGCAGCTCAGGGACTAGCACAGATACGCAGTATTTT
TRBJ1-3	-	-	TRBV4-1	CASSQGSGLGNTIYF	TGCGCCAGCAGCCAAGGATCAGGGTTAGGAAACACCATATATTTT
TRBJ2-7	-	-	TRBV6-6	CASSSERVASYEQYF	TGTGCCAGCAGTTCTGAGAGAGTAGCTTCCTACGAGCAGTACTTC
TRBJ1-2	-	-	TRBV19	CASKIGQDLRGGYTF	TGTGCCAGTAAAATAGGCCAGGACCTTAGGGGTGGCTACACCTTC
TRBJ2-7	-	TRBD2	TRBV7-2	CASSLDSGNYEQYF	TGTGCCAGCAGCTTAGATAGCGGGAACTACGAGCAGTACTTC
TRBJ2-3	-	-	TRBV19	CASSIGGAGVTDTQYF	TGTGCCAGTAGTATTGGTGGGGCTGGGGTCACAGATACGCAGTATTTT
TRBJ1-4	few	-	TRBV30	CAWSGLWGEKLFF	TGTGCCTGGAGTGGATTATGGGGGGAAAAACTGTTTTTT
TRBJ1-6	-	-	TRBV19	CASGRRQYNSPLHF	TGTGCCAGTGGACGACGGCAATATAATTCACCCCTCCACTTT
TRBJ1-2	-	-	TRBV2	CASSVGIRALYGYTF	TGTGCCAGCAGTGTCGGTATCAGGGCTCTCTATGGCTACACCTTC
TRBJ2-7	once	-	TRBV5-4	CASSSDGVYEQYF	TGTGCCAGCAGCTCGGACGGAGTCTACGAGCAGTACTTC
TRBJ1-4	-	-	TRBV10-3	CAISDDSGGVKLFF	TGTGCCATCAGTGACGACAGTGGGGGTGTAAAACTGTTTTTT
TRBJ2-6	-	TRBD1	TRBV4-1	CASSTQGNGANVLTF	TGCGCCAGCAGCACACAGGGGAACGGGGCCAACGTCCTGACTTTC
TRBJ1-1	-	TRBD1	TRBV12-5	CASGPGTGNTEAFF	TGTGCTAGTGGTCCCGGGACAGGCAACACTGAAGCTTTCTTT
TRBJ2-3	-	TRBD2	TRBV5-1	CASSLDGTRADTQYF	TGCGCCAGCAGCTTAGACGGGACTAGGGCAGATACGCAGTATTTT
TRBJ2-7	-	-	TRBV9	CASSVGPERSEQYF	TGTGCCAGCAGCGTAGGGCCAGAACGCAGCGAGCAGTACTTC
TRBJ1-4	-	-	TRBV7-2	CASSGANRGEKLFF	TGTGCCAGCAGCGGGGCGAACCGGGGAGAAAAACTGTTTTTT
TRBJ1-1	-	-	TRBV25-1	CATTGLGRTEAFF	TGTGCCACCACCGGGTTGGGACGCACTGAAGCTTTCTTT
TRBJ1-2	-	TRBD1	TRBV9	CASSVGTGNGYTF	TGTGCCAGCAGCGTGGGGACAGGGAACGGCTACACCTTC